This T cell receptor beta chain was sequenced in a study of T cells in localized non-small cell lung cancer. Whole-study findings and limits: Analysis by sequencing included only one tumor region, so heterogeneity remains possible. Greater blood T cell density accompanied longer overall survival. In uninvolved adjacent lung, T cell clonality reached its highest value, exceeding tumor. Among the top 100 tumor clones, a median roughly 57 appeared in adjacent lung.

V was pared by 2 bases and J by 0 bases, with 1 base between. The CDR3 runs to 11 residues. The V gene's germline CDR1 is GTSNPN and CDR2 SVGIG (reference sequence). Generated by immunoSEQ multiplex PCR, the TCRdb table keeps only in-frame clones and is missing some. In the table there are about 53,000 clones, 65% to 85% of which are singletons. To note about this clone: Its antigen remains unknown.

Here the sequenced sample was peripheral blood mononuclear cells, taken before any cancer treatment. The receptor comes from a man aged 40 to 70 with stage III lung adenocarcinoma. This chain joins TRBV30 and TRBJ1-1; no definite D call. CDR3 bases: TGTGCCTGGAGTATGAACACTGAAGCTTTCTTT. Its protein product is CAWSMNTEAFF. The full variable domain, rest sourced from reference TRBV30 and TRBJ1-1, is SQTIHQWPATLVQPVGSPLSLECTVEGTSNPNLYWYRQAAGRGLQLLFYSVGIGQISSEVPQNLSASRPQDRQFILSSKKLLLSDSGFYLCAWSMNTEAFFGQGTRLTVV.